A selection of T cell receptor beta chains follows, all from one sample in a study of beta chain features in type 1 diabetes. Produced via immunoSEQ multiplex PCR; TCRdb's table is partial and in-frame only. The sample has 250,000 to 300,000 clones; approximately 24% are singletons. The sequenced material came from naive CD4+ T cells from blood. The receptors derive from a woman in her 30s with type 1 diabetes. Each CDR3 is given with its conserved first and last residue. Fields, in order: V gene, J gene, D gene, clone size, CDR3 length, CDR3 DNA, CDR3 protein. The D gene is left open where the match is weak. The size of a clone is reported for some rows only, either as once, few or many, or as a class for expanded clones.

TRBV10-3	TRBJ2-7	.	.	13	TGTGCCATCAGCCCACAGGGTTCCTACGAGCAGTACTTC	CAISPQGSYEQYF
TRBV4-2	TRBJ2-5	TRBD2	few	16	TGTGCCAGCAGCCAAAATAGCGGGAGTGAACAAGAGACCCAGTACTTC	CASSQNSGSEQETQYF
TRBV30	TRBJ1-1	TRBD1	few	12	TGTGCCTGGGCTACAGGGGACACTGAAGCTTTCTTT	CAWATGDTEAFF
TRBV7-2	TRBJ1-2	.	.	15	TGTGCCAGCAGCTTACGGGACATTTCGAACTATGGCTACACCTTC	CASSLRDISNYGYTF
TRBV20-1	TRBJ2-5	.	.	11	TGCAGTGTCTCGGGCCGCGGGGACCAGTACTTC	CSVSGRGDQYF
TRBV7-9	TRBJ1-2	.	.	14	TGTGCCAGCAGCTCTTCCGGGCCGGACAATGGCTACACCTTC	CASSSSGPDNGYTF
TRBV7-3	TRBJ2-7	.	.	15	TGTGCCAGCAGCTTAACCGGGACATCGTCCTACGAGCAGTACTTC	CASSLTGTSSYEQYF
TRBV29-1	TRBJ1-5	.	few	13	TGCAGCGCCACTGACAGCCTCAATCAGCCCCAGCATTTT	CSATDSLNQPQHF
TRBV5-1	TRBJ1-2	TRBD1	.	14	TGCGCCAGCAGCACAGGACAGGGAGGGTATGGCTACACCTTC	CASSTGQGGYGYTF
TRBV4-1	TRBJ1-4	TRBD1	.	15	TGCGCCAGCAGCCAAGCGGGACAGGGGAATGAAAAACTGTTTTTT	CASSQAGQGNEKLFF
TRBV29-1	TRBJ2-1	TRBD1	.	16	TGCAGCGTAGCCGGGACAGGGGTACTCCGCTACAATGAGCAGTTCTTC	CSVAGTGVLRYNEQFF
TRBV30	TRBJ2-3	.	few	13	TGTGCCTGGAGCGCGGAGTCCACAGATACGCAGTATTTT	CAWSAESTDTQYF
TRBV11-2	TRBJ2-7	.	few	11	TGTGCCAGCAGACAGTACTACGAGCAGTACTTC	CASRQYYEQYF
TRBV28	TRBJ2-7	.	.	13	TGTGCCAGCAGTTCAGGAGGGTGGGCACAGCAGTACTTC	CASSSGGWAQQYF
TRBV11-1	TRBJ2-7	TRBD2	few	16	TGTGCCAGCAGCTTAGCGCTAGCGGGGGCCTCCTACGAGCAGTACTTC	CASSLALAGASYEQYF
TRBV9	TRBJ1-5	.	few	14	TGTGCCAGCAGCGTAGCTCCGGGTATTCAGCCCCAGCATTTT	CASSVAPGIQPQHF
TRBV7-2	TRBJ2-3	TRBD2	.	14	TGTGCCAGCAGCCGGAGCGGGAGGGTGGATACGCAGTATTTT	CASSRSGRVDTQYF
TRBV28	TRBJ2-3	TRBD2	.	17	TGTGCCAGCAGTTTTTGGACTAGCGGGTCTAGCACAGATACGCAGTATTTT	CASSFWTSGSSTDTQYF
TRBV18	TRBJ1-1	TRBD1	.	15	TGTGCCAGCTCATCCCGACAGGGGGTGGGCACTGAAGCTTTCTTT	CASSSRQGVGTEAFF
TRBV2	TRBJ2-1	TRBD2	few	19	TGTGCCAGCAGTCTTCCCGTAGGACTAGCGGGAGCGCCCTACAATGAGCAGTTCTTC	CASSLPVGLAGAPYNEQFF
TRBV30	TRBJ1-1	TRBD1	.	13	TGTGCCTGGAGTAAGGACAGGCGCACTGAAGCTTTCTTT	CAWSKDRRTEAFF
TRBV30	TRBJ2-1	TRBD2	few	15	TGTGCCTGGAGTGTACTGGTAGCGGGAGACAATGAGCAGTTCTTC	CAWSVLVAGDNEQFF
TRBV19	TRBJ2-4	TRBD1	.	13	TGTGCCAGTAGTATCGGACAGGGCGGCATTCAGTACTTC	CASSIGQGGIQYF
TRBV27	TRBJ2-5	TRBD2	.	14	TGTGCCAGCAGGAGGTCCAGCGGGAAAGAGACCCAGTACTTC	CASRRSSGKETQYF
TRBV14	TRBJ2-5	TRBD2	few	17	TGTGCCAGCAGCCAAGGACTAGCGGGAGGAAATTTAGAGACCCAGTACTTC	CASSQGLAGGNLETQYF
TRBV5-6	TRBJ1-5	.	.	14	TGTGCCAGCAGCCTAAATTCGATCAATCAGCCCCAGCATTTT	CASSLNSINQPQHF
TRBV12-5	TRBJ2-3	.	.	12	TGTGCTAGTGGTTCAATCGGAGATACGCAGTATTTT	CASGSIGDTQYF
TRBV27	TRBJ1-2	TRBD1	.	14	TGTGCCAGCAGTCTCCGGACAGGGAACTATGGCTACACCTTC	CASSLRTGNYGYTF
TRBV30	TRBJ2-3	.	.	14	TGTGCCCAGGGCCCCGGGTTGGGGACAGATACGCAGTATTTT	CAQGPGLGTDTQYF
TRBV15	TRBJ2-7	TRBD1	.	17	TGTGCCACCAGCAGAGCACCCCCCGACAGGGCACCCTACGAGCAGTACTTC	CATSRAPPDRAPYEQYF
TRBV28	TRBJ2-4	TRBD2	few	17	TGTGCCAGCAAAGTTGGAGACGGGAGGGGGGCCAAAAACATTCAGTACTTC	CASKVGDGRGAKNIQYF
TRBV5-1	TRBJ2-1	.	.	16	TGCGCCAGCAGCACCGGGACTCTCGTCTCCTACAATGAGCAGTTCTTC	CASSTGTLVSYNEQFF
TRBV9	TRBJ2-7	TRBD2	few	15	TGTGCCAGCAGCGTGATGGCGGGAGGGGTCTACGAGCAGTACTTC	CASSVMAGGVYEQYF
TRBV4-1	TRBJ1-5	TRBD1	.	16	TGCGCCAGCAGCCCCCGGACAGGGATTAGCAATCAGCCCCAGCATTTT	CASSPRTGISNQPQHF
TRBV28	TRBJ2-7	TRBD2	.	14	TGTGCCAGCAGTGGGACTAGCTCCTCCTACGAGCAGTACTTC	CASSGTSSSYEQYF
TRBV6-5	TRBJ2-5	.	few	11	TGTGCCAGCATGCGGCAGGAGACCCAGTACTTC	CASMRQETQYF
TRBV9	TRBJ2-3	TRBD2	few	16	TGTGCCAGCAGCCCCGCCTGGACTAGCGGTACAGATACGCAGTATTTT	CASSPAWTSGTDTQYF
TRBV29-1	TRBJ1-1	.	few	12	TGCAGCGTTGACAGGGGACACACTGAAGCTTTCTTT	CSVDRGHTEAFF
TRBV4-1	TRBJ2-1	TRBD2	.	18	TGCGCCAGCAAGATCCGTTTCCAACTAGCGGGAGGATCTAATGAGCAGTTCTTC	CASKIRFQLAGGSNEQFF
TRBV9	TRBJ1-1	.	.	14	TGTGCCAGCAGCGTAGCAGGGGAGAACACTGAAGCTTTCTTT	CASSVAGENTEAFF
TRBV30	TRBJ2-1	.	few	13	TGTGCCTGGAGTACCCCGGGTTTCGATGAGCAGTTCTTC	CAWSTPGFDEQFF
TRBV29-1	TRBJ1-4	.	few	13	TGCAGCGTGGGTCGAGGTTTTGATGAAAAACTGTTTTTT	CSVGRGFDEKLFF
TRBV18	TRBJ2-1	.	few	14	TGTGCCAGCTCACAGACCTACAGGGACGATGAGCAGTTCTTC	CASSQTYRDDEQFF
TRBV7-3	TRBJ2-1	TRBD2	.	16	TGTGCCAGCAGCTTAATGGCGGGAGGGTCCTACAATGAGCAGTTCTTC	CASSLMAGGSYNEQFF
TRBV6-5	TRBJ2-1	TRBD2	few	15	TGTGCCAGCAGTTCCGGGACTAGCGGGAGAAATGAGCAGTTCTTC	CASSSGTSGRNEQFF
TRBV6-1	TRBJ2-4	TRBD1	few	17	TGTGCCAGCAGTGTATACAGGGGGGAGTTAGCCAAAAACATTCAGTACTTC	CASSVYRGELAKNIQYF
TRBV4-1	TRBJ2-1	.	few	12	TGCGCCAGCAGCCAACCCCGGGATGAGCAGTTCTTC	CASSQPRDEQFF
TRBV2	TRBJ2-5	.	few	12	TGTGCCAGCAGTAGGGGGAGCGAGACCCAGTACTTC	CASSRGSETQYF